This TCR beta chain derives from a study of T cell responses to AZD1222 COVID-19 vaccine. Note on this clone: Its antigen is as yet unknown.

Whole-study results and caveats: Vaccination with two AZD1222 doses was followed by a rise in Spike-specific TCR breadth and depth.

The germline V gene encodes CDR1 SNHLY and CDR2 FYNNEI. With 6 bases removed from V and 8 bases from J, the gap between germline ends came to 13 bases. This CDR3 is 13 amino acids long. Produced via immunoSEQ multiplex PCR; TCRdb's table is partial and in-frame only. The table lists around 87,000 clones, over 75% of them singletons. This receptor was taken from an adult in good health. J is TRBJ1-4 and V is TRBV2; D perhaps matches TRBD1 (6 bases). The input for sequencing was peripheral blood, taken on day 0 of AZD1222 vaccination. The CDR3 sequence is CASSPLRGEKLFF. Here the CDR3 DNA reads TGTGCCAGCAGCCCCCTTAGGGGGGAAAAACTGTTTTTT.